The T cell receptor (beta chain) under discussion was sequenced for a study of blood T cell repertoires in COVID-19. This clone turned up a few times. Other DNA sequences in the same sample also yield this CDR3. Sequencing was performed with immunoSEQ multiplex PCR; in TCRdb, only in-frame clones are kept and a portion is missing. The sample lists about 160,000 clones, around four fifths occurring once. The receptor's source is a woman of 80 years or more with active or convalescent COVID-19. The sequencing sample was made of peripheral blood.

The CDR3, as DNA: TGTGCCAGCAGCTTCAACAATGAGCAGTTCTTC. It specifies CASSFNNEQFF. V is TRBV11-3 and J is TRBJ2-1; no clear D gene. V lost 3 bases and J 5 bases, leaving 2 bases between the germline ends. CDR1 is SGHNT and CDR2 is YENEEA in the germline V gene. This CDR3 region has 11 residues.